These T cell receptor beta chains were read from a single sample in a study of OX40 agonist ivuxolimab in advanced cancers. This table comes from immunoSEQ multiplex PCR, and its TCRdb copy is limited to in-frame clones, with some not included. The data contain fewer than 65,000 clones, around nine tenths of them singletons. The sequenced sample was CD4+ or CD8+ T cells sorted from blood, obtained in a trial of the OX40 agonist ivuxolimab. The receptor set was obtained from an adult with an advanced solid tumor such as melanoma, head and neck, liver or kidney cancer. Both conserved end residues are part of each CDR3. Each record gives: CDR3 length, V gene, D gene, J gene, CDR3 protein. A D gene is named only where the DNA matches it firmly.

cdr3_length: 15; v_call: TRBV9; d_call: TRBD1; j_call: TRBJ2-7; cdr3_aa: CASSVVAGGRDEQYF
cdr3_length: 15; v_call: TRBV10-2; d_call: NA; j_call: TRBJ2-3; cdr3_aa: CASRSTRGGTDTQYF
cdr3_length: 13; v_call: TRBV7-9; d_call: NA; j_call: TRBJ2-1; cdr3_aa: CASSPSSYNEQFF
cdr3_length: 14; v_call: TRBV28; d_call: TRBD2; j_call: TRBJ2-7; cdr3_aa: CASSLPSGAYEQYF
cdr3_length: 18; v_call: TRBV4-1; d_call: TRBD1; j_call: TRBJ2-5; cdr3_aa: CASSQQTGLAWIQEAQYF
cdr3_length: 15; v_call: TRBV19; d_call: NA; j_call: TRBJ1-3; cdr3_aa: CASTMQGYSGNTIYF
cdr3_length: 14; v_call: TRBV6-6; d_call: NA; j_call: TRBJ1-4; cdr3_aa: CATCESGTNEKLFF
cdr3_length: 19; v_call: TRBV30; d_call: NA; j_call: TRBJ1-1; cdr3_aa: CAWSVRVERRNYQNTEAFF
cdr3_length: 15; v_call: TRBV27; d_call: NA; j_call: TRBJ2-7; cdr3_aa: CASSLSNIGQGEQYF
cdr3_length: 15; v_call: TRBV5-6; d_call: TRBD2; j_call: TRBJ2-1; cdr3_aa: CASSSPIAGGNEQFF
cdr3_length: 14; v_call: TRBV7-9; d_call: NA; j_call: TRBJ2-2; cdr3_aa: CASLTAGHTGELFF
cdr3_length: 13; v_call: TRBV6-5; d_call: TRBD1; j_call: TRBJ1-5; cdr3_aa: CASREQGNQPQHF
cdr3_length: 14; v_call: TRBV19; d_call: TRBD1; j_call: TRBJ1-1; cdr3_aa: CASTRGTVNTEAFF
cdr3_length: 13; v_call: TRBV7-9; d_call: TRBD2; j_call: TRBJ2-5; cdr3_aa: CASSLETWREQYF
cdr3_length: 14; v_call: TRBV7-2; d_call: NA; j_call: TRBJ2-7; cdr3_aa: CASSQAGEANEQYF
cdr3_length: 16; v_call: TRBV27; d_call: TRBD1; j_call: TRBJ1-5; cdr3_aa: CASSSGQGLWNQPQHF
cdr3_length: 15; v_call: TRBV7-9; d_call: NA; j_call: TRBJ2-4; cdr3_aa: CASSSVGLAKNIQYF
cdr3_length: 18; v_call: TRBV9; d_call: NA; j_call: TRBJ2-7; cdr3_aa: CASSVEGSQEGIGDEQYF
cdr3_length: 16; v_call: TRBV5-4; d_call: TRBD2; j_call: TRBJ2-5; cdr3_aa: CASRLGTSGTLETQYF
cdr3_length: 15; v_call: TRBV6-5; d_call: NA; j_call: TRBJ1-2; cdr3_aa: CASSYSIPANYGYTF
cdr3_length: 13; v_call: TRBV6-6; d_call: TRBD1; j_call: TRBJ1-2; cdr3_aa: CASSYQQGYGYTF
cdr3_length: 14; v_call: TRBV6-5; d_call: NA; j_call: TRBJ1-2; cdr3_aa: CASSYSRSGDGYTF
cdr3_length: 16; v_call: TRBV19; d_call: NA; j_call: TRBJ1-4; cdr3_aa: CASSVSMGGAGEKLFF
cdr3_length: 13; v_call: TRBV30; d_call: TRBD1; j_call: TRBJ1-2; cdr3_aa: CAWSGTGYTGYTF
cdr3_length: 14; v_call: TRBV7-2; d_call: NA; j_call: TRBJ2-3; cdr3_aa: CASSWTPSSDTQYF
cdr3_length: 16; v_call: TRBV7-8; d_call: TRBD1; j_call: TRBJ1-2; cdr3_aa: CASSTRQGPTNYGYTF
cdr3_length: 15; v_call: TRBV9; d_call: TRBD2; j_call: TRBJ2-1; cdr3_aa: CASSPRVAGAHEQFF
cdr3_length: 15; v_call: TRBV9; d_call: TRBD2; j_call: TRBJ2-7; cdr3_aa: CASSVLAGNAYEQYF